This paragraph reports one T cell receptor (beta chain). Its antigen is unknown. The data originate from a study of cytomegalovirus exposure and HLA in healthy donors. Overall study findings and caveats: Analyzed later, most CMV-associated TCR beta chains appeared HLA-restricted. Owing to their indistinguishability, certain V segments, notably TRBV6-2 and TRBV6-3, were excluded.

The primer mix had 60 Vbeta and 13 Jbeta primers. As handled by the study authors: Counted up in a later analysis, unique TCR beta chains came to about 83 million, with around 10 million shared. Assay: immunoSEQ multiplex PCR; the TCRdb copy retains only in-frame clones and omits some. V, J and clone size were drawn from that table, and D and trimming were deduced from the DNA. In the table there are around 180,000 clones, roughly four fifths of which are singletons. V shed 10 bases and J 3 bases; nucleotides not matched to a gene: 6. CDR1 and CDR2 (germline): MDHEN, SYDVKM. The CDR3 has 13 residues. The sequenced material came from PBMCs. The chain joins TRBV28 to TRBJ2-7, with 10 nucleotides matching TRBD1. The sequence came from a man aged 18 to 30 in good health and CMV-seronegative. The CDR3: CATGTGDIYEQYF. CDR3 DNA: TGTGCCACCGGGACAGGGGACATCTACGAGCAGTACTTC.